This is a list of T cell receptor beta chains from one sample in a study of control samples from healthy donors and cancer patients. Some clones are missing from TCRdb's copy, which holds only in-frame ones; the method was immunoSEQ multiplex PCR. Found here are some 140,000 clones, around 90% of them singletons; the top ten hold about 11%. The specimen sequenced was blood. The source of these receptors is a man aged 25-45 years in good health. The CDR3 runs from the conserved cysteine through the conserved F or W. A D gene is named only where the DNA matches it firmly. The listing skips clone size in some rows; elsewhere it reads once, few, many or a size class.

v_call	clone_size	d_call	j_call	cdr3_nt	cdr3_aa
TRBV6-5	NA	NA	TRBJ2-7	TGTGCCAGCAGTTACGCCGAAGGAAGGGGGGATTACGAGCAGTACTTC	CASSYAEGRGDYEQYF
TRBV19	NA	NA	TRBJ1-1	TGTGCCAGCGCCCCAGGGTGGACTGAAGCTTTCTTT	CASAPGWTEAFF
TRBV30	NA	NA	TRBJ2-7	TGTGCCTGGAGCCTAGGGAACTTCCCCTCCTACGAGCAGTACTTC	CAWSLGNFPSYEQYF
TRBV19	NA	NA	TRBJ1-2	TGTGCCAGTAGGCATACAGGGTTGGGGAACTATGGCTACACCTTC	CASRHTGLGNYGYTF
TRBV9	NA	NA	TRBJ2-1	TGTGCCAGCAGCGTATGGGGTATAGGCACCGGTGAGCAGTTCTTC	CASSVWGIGTGEQFF
TRBV7-2	NA	TRBD2	TRBJ2-7	TGTGCCAGCAGCCGTTACGGGACTAGCGGGAGTATGGCTAACTACGAGCAGTACTTC	CASSRYGTSGSMANYEQYF
TRBV19	NA	NA	TRBJ2-7	TGTGCCAGTAGTACAAGACTTAGTCGGGGCTACGAGCAGTACTTC	CASSTRLSRGYEQYF
TRBV10-1	NA	NA	TRBJ1-5	TGCGCCACCCACTACAGGATGGGTCGCAATCAGCCCCAGCATTTT	CATHYRMGRNQPQHF
TRBV10-3	NA	TRBD1	TRBJ1-5	TGTGCCATCGGGCAGGGGGAGGATCAGCCCCAGCATTTT	CAIGQGEDQPQHF
TRBV19	NA	NA	TRBJ1-5	TGTGCCAGTAGACCTACAGGGACCGGCAATCAGCCCCAGCATTTT	CASRPTGTGNQPQHF
TRBV4-1	NA	TRBD1	TRBJ1-2	TGCGCCAGCAGCCCTAAAGAGGGACAGCTCTATGGCTACACCTTC	CASSPKEGQLYGYTF
TRBV28	once	TRBD1	TRBJ2-6	TGTGCCAGCAGAGACAGGGGGCGGACTGGGGCCAACGTCCTGACTTTC	CASRDRGRTGANVLTF
TRBV3-1/TRBV3-2	NA	NA	TRBJ2-7	TGTGCCAGCAGCCAAGTTGGGGAGCAGTACTTC	CASSQVGEQYF
TRBV27	NA	TRBD2	TRBJ2-1	TGTGCCAGCAGCGGACTAGCAATTTTCAGTGAGCAGTTCTTC	CASSGLAIFSEQFF
TRBV19	NA	TRBD1	TRBJ1-2	TGTGCCAGTAGTAGACCCTCTGGACAGGGGAGCCCCTATGGCTACACCTTC	CASSRPSGQGSPYGYTF
TRBV5-1	NA	NA	TRBJ2-1	TGCGCCAGCAGCTTGTCCTCCATTGACAGGAATCTTTACAATGAGCAGTTCTTC	CASSLSSIDRNLYNEQFF
TRBV2	NA	NA	TRBJ2-1	TGTGCCAGCGGGAATCAAAGAGGACACAGCAATGAGCAGTTCTTC	CASGNQRGHSNEQFF
TRBV5-5	NA	TRBD1	TRBJ1-2	TGTGCCAGCAGGACAGGGCCTTCAGCTAACTATGGCTACACCTTC	CASRTGPSANYGYTF
TRBV11-3	NA	TRBD1	TRBJ2-7	TGTGCCAGCAGCTACACAGGGGGTCCCGACAACTACGAGCAGTACTTC	CASSYTGGPDNYEQYF
TRBV25-1	NA	NA	TRBJ2-1	TGTGCCAGCAGTTTCACCGGGGATGAGCAGTTCTTC	CASSFTGDEQFF
TRBV19	NA	NA	TRBJ1-2	TGTGCCAGTAGTATATTGAGAACTTCAGGCTATGGCTACACCTTC	CASSILRTSGYGYTF
TRBV6-1	NA	TRBD1	TRBJ2-7	TGTGCCAGCAGTGATTTAGGGGGCTCCTCCGAGCAGTACTTC	CASSDLGGSSEQYF
TRBV30	NA	TRBD1	TRBJ1-2	TGTGCCTGGAGTAGGGACAGGCCCTATGGCTACACCTTC	CAWSRDRPYGYTF